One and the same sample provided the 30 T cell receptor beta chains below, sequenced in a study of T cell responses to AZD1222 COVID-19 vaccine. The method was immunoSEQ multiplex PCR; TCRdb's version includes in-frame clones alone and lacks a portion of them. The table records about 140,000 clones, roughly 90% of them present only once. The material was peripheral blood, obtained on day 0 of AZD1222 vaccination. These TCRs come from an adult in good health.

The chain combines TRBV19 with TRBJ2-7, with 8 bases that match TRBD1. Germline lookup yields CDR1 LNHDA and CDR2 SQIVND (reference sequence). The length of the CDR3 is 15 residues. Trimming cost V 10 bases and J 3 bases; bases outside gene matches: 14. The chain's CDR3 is CATPRRQGMIYEQYF. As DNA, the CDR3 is TGTGCCACCCCGCGGCGACAGGGGATGATCTACGAGCAGTACTTC.

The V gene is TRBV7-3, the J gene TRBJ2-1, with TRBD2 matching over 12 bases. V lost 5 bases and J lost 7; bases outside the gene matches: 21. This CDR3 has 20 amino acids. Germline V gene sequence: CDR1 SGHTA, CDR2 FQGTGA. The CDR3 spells CASSPKPLLAGGLNQNEQFF. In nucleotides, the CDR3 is TGTGCCAGCAGCCCTAAGCCCCTCCTAGCGGGAGGGCTTAACCAGAATGAGCAGTTCTTC. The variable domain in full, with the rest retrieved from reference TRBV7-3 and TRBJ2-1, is GAGVSQTPSNKVTEKGKYVELRCDPISGHTALYWYRQSLGQGPEFLIYFQGTGAADDSGLPNDRFFAVRPEGSVSTLKIQRTERGDSAVYLCASSPKPLLAGGLNQNEQFFGPGTRLTVL.

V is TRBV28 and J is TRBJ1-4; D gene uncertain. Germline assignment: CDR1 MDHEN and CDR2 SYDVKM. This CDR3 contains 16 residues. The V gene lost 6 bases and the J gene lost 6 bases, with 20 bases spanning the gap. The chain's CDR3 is CASRAPLGSEDEKLFF. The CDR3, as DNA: TGTGCCAGCAGAGCCCCCCTGGGGTCGGAGGATGAAAAACTGTTTTTT.

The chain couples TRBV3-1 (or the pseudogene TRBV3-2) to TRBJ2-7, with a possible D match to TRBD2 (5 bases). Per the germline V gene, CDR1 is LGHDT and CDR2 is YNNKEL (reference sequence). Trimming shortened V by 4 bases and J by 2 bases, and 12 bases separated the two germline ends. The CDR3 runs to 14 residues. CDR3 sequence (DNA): TGTGCCAGCAGCCCCCGGGATCGAGCCTACGAGCAGTACTTC. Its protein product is CASSPRDRAYEQYF.

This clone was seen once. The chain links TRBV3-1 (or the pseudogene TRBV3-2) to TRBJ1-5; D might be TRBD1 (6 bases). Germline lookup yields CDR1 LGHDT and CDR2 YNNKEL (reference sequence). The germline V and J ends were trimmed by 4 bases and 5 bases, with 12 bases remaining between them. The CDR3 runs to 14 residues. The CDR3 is CASSPREGDQPQHF. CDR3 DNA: TGTGCCAGCAGCCCTCGGGAGGGGGATCAGCCCCAGCATTTT.

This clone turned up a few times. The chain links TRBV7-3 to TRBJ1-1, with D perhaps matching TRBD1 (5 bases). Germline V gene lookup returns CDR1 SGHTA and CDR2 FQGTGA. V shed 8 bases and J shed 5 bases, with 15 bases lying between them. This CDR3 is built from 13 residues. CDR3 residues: CASRGGSGTEAFF. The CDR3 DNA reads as TGTGCCAGCCGAGGAGGGTCAGGGACTGAAGCTTTCTTT.

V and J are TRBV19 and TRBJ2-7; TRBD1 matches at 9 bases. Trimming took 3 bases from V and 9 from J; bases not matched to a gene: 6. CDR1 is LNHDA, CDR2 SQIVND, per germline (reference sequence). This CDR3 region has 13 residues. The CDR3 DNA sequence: TGTGCCAGTAGTATGACCGACAGGGGGACGCAGTACTTC. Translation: CASSMTDRGTQYF.

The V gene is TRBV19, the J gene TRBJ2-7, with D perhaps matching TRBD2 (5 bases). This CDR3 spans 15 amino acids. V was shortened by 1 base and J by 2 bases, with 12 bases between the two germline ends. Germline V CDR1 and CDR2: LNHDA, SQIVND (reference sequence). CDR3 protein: CASSIGSGRAYEQYF. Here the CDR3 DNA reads TGTGCCAGTAGTATAGGAAGCGGACGTGCCTACGAGCAGTACTTC. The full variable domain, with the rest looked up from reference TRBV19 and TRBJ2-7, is DGGITQSPKYLFRKEGQNVTLSCEQNLNHDAMYWYRQDPGQGLRLIYYSQIVNDFQKGDIAEGYSVSREKKESFPLTVTSAQKNPTAFYLCASSIGSGRAYEQYFGPGTRLTVT.

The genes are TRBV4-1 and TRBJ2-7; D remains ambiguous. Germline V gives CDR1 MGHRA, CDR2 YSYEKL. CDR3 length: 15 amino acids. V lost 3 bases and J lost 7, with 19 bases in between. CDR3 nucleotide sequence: TGCGCCAGCAGCCAGAGCCCGAGTGTTTTGGGGGAGCAGTACTTC. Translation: CASSQSPSVLGEQYF.

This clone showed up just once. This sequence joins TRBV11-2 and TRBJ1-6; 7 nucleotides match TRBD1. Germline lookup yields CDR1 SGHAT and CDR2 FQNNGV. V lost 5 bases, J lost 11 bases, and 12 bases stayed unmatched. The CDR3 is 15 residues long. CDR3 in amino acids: CASSLTWDSSTPLHF. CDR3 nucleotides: TGTGCCAGCAGCCTGACTTGGGACAGTAGTACACCCCTCCACTTT. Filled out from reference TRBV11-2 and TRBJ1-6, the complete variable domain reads EAGVAQSPRYKIIEKRQSVAFWCNPISGHATLYWYQQILGQGPKLLIQFQNNGVVDDSQLPKDRFSAERLKGVDSTLKIQPAKLEDSAVYLCASSLTWDSSTPLHFGNGTRLTVT.

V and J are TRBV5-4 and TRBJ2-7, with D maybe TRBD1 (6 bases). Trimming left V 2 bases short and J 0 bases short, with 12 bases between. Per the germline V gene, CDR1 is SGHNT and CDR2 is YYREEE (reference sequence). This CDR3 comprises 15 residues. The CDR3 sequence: CASSFWGPDSYEQYF. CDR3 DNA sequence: TGTGCCAGCAGCTTCTGGGGGCCCGACTCCTACGAGCAGTACTTC.

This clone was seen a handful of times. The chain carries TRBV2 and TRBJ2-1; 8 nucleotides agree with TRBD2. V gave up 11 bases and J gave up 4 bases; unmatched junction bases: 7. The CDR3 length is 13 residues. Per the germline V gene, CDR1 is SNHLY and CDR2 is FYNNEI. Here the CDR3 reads CAGTSGVYNEQFF. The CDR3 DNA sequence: TGTGCCGGCACTAGCGGCGTTTACAATGAGCAGTTCTTC. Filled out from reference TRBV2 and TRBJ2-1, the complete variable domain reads EPEVTQTPSHQVTQMGQEVILRCVPISNHLYFYWYRQILGQKVEFLVSFYNNEISEKSEIFDDQFSVERPDGSNFTLKIRSTKLEDSAMYFCAGTSGVYNEQFFGPGTRLTVL.

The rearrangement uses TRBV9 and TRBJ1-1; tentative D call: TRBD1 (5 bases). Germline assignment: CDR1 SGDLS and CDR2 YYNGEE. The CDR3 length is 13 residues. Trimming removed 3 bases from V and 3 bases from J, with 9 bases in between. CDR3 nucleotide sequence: TGTGCCAGCAGCGACCCAGGGTACACTGAAGCTTTCTTT. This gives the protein CASSDPGYTEAFF.

CDR3 loop: CASRKDGNTEAFF. The CDR3 DNA follows: TGTGCCAGCAGGAAGGACGGGAACACTGAAGCTTTCTTT. The rearrangement joins TRBV6-5 to TRBJ1-1; no definite D call. Between the trimmed V and J ends, which lost 6 bases and 1 base, there was a span of 9 bases. CDR3 size: 13 residues. The germline V gene has CDR1 MNHEY and CDR2 SVGAGI.

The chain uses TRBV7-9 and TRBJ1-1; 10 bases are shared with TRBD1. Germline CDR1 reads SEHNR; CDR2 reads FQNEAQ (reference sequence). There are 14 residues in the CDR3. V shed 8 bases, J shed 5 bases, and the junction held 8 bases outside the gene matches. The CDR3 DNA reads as TGTGCCAGCGGACCCCGGGACAGGGGTACTGAAGCTTTCTTT. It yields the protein CASGPRDRGTEAFF.

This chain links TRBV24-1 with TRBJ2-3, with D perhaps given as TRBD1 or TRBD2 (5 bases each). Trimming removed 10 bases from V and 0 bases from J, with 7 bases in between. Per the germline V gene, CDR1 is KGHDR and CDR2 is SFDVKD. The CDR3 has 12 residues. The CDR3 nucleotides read TGTGCCACTCGGGACAGCACAGATACGCAGTATTTT. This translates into CATRDSTDTQYF.

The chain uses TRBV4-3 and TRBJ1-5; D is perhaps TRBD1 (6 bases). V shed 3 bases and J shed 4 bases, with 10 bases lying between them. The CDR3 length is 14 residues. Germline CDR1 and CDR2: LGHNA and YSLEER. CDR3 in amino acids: CASSHEGGNQPQHF. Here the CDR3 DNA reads TGCGCCAGCAGCCACGAGGGGGGAAATCAGCCCCAGCATTTT.

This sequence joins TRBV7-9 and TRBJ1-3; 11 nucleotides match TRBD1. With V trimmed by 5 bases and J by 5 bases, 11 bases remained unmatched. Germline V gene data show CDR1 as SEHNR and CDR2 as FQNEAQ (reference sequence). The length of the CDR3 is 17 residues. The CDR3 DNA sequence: TGTGCCAGCAGCCCGGAGCCGGGACAGGGGGTACGAAACACCATATATTTT. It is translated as CASSPEPGQGVRNTIYF.

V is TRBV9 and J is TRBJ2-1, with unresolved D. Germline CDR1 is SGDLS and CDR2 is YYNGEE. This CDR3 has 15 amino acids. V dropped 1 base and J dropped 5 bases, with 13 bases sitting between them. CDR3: CASSVRYLLDNEQFF. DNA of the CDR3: TGTGCCAGCAGCGTAAGGTACCTACTCGACAATGAGCAGTTCTTC.

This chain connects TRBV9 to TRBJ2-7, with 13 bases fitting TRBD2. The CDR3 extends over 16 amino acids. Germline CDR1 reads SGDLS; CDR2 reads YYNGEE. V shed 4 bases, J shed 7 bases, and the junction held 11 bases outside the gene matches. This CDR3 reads CASSPRLAGGQKEQYF. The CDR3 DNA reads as TGTGCCAGCAGCCCGAGACTAGCGGGGGGCCAAAAAGAGCAGTACTTC.

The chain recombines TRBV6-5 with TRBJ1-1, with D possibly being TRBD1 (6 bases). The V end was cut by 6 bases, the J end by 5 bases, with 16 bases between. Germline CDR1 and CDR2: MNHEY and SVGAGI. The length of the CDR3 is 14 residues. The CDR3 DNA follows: TGTGCCAGCAGATTCGTACAGGGCTGGACTGAAGCTTTCTTT. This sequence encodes CASRFVQGWTEAFF.

DNA for the CDR3: TGTGCCAGCAGTCGGGGCCCCGGGACAACTGAAGCTTTCTTT. Translated, it gives CASSRGPGTTEAFF. The genes are TRBV5-5 and TRBJ1-1, with D possibly being TRBD1 (6 bases). CDR3 length: 14 residues. Germline CDR1 reads SGHKS; CDR2 reads YYEKEE (reference sequence). V dropped 5 bases and J dropped 5 bases, with 16 bases sitting between them.

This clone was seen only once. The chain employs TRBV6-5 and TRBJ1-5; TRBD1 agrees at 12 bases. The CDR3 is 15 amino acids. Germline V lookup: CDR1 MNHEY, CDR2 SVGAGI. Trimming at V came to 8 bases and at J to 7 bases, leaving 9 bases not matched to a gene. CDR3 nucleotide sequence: TGTGCCAGCGCCTCCTCCGGGACAGGGGGCCAGCCCCAGCATTTT. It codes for CASASSGTGGQPQHF.

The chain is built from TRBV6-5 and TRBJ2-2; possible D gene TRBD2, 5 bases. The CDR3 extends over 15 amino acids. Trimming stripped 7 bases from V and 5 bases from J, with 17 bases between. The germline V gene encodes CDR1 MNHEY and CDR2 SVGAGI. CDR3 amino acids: CASTGLDDGTGELFF. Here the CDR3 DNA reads TGTGCCAGCACCGGACTGGATGATGGAACCGGGGAGCTGTTTTTT.

This CDR3 reads CASSGAPGVGGSYNEQFF. CDR3 DNA sequence: TGTGCCAGCAGTGGAGCTCCCGGGGTCGGGGGCTCCTACAATGAGCAGTTCTTC. V is TRBV2 and J is TRBJ2-1, with D perhaps TRBD2 (6 bases). Germline V gene lookup returns CDR1 SNHLY and CDR2 FYNNEI. The CDR3 sequence is 18 residues long. Trimming pared 4 bases from V and 0 bases from J, leaving 19 bases between.

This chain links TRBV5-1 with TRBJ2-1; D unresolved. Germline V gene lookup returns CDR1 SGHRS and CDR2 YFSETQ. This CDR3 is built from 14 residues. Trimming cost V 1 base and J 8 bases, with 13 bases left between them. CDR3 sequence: CASSLRATPDEQFF. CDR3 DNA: TGCGCCAGCAGCTTGAGGGCAACCCCCGATGAGCAGTTCTTC. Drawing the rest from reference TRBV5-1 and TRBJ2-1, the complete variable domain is KAGVTQTPRYLIKTRGQQVTLSCSPISGHRSVSWYQQTPGQGLQFLFEYFSETQRNKGNFPGRFSGRQFSNSRSEMNVSTLELGDSALYLCASSLRATPDEQFFGPGTRLTVL.

This chain's CDR3 is CASSLSSYGGAGATDTQYF. The CDR3 region has the DNA TGTGCCAGCAGTTTATCCTCGTACGGGGGGGCGGGTGCCACAGATACGCAGTATTTT. This chain connects TRBV27 to TRBJ2-3; TRBD2 matches 8 bases. V dropped 0 bases and J dropped 2; count of bases not matched to a gene: 13. The CDR3 is made up of 19 amino acids. Germline V CDR1 and CDR2: MNHEY, SMNVEV (reference sequence).

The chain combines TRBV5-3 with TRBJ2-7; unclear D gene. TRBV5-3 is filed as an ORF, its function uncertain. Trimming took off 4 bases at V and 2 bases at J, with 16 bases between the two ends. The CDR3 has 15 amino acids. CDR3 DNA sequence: TGTGCCAGAAGCCCTGGCCCTCTTAGACCCTACGAGCAGTACTTC. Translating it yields CARSPGPLRPYEQYF.

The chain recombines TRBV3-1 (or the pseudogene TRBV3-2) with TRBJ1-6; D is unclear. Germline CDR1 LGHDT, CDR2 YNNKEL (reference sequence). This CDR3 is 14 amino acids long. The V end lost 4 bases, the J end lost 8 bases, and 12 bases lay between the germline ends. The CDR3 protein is CASSPFDADSPLHF. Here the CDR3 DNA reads TGTGCCAGCAGCCCTTTTGATGCAGATTCACCCCTCCACTTT.

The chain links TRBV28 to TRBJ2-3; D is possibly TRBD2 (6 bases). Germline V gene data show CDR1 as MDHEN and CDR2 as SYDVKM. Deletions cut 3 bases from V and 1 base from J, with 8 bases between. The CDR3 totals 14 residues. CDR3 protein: CASSFSSGTDTQYF. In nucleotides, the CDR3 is TGTGCCAGCAGTTTCTCTAGCGGCACAGATACGCAGTATTTT.